This is a list of T cell receptor beta chains from one sample in a study of cytomegalovirus exposure and HLA in healthy donors. Only in-frame clones appear in the TCRdb table, and some are missing; sequencing was by immunoSEQ multiplex PCR. The table has 200,000 to 250,000 clones, around 80% seen once. The sequenced sample consisted of PBMCs. Source of these receptors: a woman in her 30s in good health and CMV-seropositive. CDR3s include the opening cysteine and the closing phenylalanine or tryptophan. A D gene is named only where the DNA matches it firmly. Only some rows state a clone size, as once, few, many or a class for expanded clones.

size: .
J: TRBJ2-3
V: TRBV5-4
D: TRBD2
DNA: TGTGCCAGCACCGCAACTCGGACTAGCGGCACAGATACGCAGTATTTT
CDR3: CASTATRTSGTDTQYF

size: .
J: TRBJ1-1
V: TRBV2
D: TRBD1
DNA: TGTGCCAGCTCGGTGGACAGGGTGACTGAAGCTTTCTTT
CDR3: CASSVDRVTEAFF

size: once
J: TRBJ2-7
V: TRBV9
D: TRBD2
DNA: TGTGCCAGCAGCGCGGGACTAGCGGGGTTCTACGAGCAGTACTTC
CDR3: CASSAGLAGFYEQYF

size: .
J: TRBJ2-2
V: TRBV5-4
D: .
DNA: TGTGCCAGCAGCTTGGACAATCCCGGGGAGCTGTTTTTT
CDR3: CASSLDNPGELFF

size: .
J: TRBJ2-7
V: TRBV12-2
D: .
DNA: TGTGCAAGTCGCTTAGGGATTCACGGCGAGCAGTACTTC
CDR3: CASRLGIHGEQYF

size: .
J: TRBJ2-7
V: TRBV4-2
D: TRBD1
DNA: TGTGCCAGCAGCCAATTTGGGGACAGCACCTACGAGCAGTACTTC
CDR3: CASSQFGDSTYEQYF

size: .
J: TRBJ1-2
V: TRBV5-3
D: .
DNA: TGTGCCAGAATCAGGGACGGAGACCGTGGCTACACCTTC
CDR3: CARIRDGDRGYTF

size: .
J: TRBJ1-1
V: TRBV7-2
D: .
DNA: TGTGCCAGCAGCTTATGGGGAGGGAACACTGAAGCTTTCTTT
CDR3: CASSLWGGNTEAFF

size: once
J: TRBJ2-7
V: TRBV4-2
D: .
DNA: TGTGCCAGCAGCCAAGAACGAGTGGACGAGCAGTACTTC
CDR3: CASSQERVDEQYF

size: .
J: TRBJ1-5
V: TRBV6-1
D: .
DNA: TGTGCCAGCAGGGATAGACAGGGCAATCAGCCCCAGCATTTT
CDR3: CASRDRQGNQPQHF

size: .
J: TRBJ1-1
V: TRBV5-1
D: .
DNA: TGCGCCAGCAGCTTTCGGGAGGGCACTGAAGCTTTCTTT
CDR3: CASSFREGTEAFF

size: .
J: TRBJ1-3
V: TRBV6-6
D: .
DNA: TGTGCCAGCAGCCGAGAAGGGAACACCATATATTTT
CDR3: CASSREGNTIYF

size: .
J: TRBJ2-7
V: TRBV15
D: TRBD1
DNA: TGTGCCACCGGGGTGAACAGGGGTGAAGTCTACGAGCAGTACTTC
CDR3: CATGVNRGEVYEQYF

size: .
J: TRBJ1-1
V: TRBV25-1
D: .
DNA: TGTGCCAGCAGTGATTGGGGGAGCGACACTGAAGCTTTCTTT
CDR3: CASSDWGSDTEAFF

size: .
J: TRBJ2-1
V: TRBV28
D: TRBD1
DNA: TGTGCCAGCAGTCCACCGGGACAGCGATCCTACAATGAGCAGTTCTTC
CDR3: CASSPPGQRSYNEQFF

size: .
J: TRBJ2-1
V: TRBV2
D: TRBD1
DNA: TGTGCCAGCAGTGGGGACAGGTCCATCGGGGAGCAGTTCTTC
CDR3: CASSGDRSIGEQFF

size: .
J: TRBJ2-7
V: TRBV30
D: .
DNA: TGTGCCTGGAGTGTCTCCCCCTACGAGCAGTACTTC
CDR3: CAWSVSPYEQYF

size: .
J: TRBJ1-5
V: TRBV30
D: .
DNA: TGTGCCTGGAGGGGGCAAGGCAATCAGCCCCAGCATTTT
CDR3: CAWRGQGNQPQHF

size: .
J: TRBJ2-5
V: TRBV29-1
D: .
DNA: TGCAGCGTTGAAGATCATCGGGCGGGGGAGACCCAGTACTTC
CDR3: CSVEDHRAGETQYF

size: few
J: TRBJ2-2
V: TRBV7-9
D: TRBD2
DNA: TGTGCCAGCAGCCCGCACGGCCTAGCGGGAGACACCGGGGAGCTGTTTTTT
CDR3: CASSPHGLAGDTGELFF

size: .
J: TRBJ2-3
V: TRBV5-8
D: TRBD2
DNA: TGTGCCAGCAGCTTGGTTGGCGGGAGTTATACCACAGATACGCAGTATTTT
CDR3: CASSLVGGSYTTDTQYF

size: .
J: TRBJ2-4
V: TRBV2
D: .
DNA: TGTGCCAGCAGTGCAGCCAAAAACATTCAGTACTTC
CDR3: CASSAAKNIQYF

size: .
J: TRBJ2-5
V: TRBV11-1
D: .
DNA: TGTGCCAGCAGCTTAGGGAGCGTTACCCAAGAGACCCAGTACTTC
CDR3: CASSLGSVTQETQYF

size: .
J: TRBJ2-1
V: TRBV6-5
D: .
DNA: TGTGCCAGCGGTAGGGGGGAATACAATGAGCAGTTCTTC
CDR3: CASGRGEYNEQFF

size: few
J: TRBJ1-2
V: TRBV30
D: .
DNA: TGTGCCTGCCAAAACCGACGGGACAACTATGGCTACACCTTC
CDR3: CACQNRRDNYGYTF

size: .
J: TRBJ1-2
V: TRBV9
D: TRBD1
DNA: TGTGCCAGCAGCGTAGGGACAGGGTTGCGAGGCTACACCTTC
CDR3: CASSVGTGLRGYTF

size: many
J: TRBJ2-7
V: TRBV18
D: TRBD1
DNA: TGTGCCAGCTCACTCCTAGGGACAGAAATCTACGAGCAGTACTTC
CDR3: CASSLLGTEIYEQYF

size: .
J: TRBJ1-1
V: TRBV30
D: TRBD1
DNA: TGTGCCTGGAGTGTACCCGGGACAGCCCAGGTAGAAGCTTTCTTT
CDR3: CAWSVPGTAQVEAFF